This T cell receptor (beta chain) came from a study of human T cells and chemical hapten exposure. On the study more broadly: All through the approximately 24-week study, the scalp of each patient received diphenylcyclopropenone doses weekly.

This clonotype was picked up many times. What it recognizes is unknown. TCRdb reanalysed the RACE reads using MiXCR and keeps one entry per CDR3 protein. The sample records about 110,000 distinct CDR3 sequences, 9% to 9.5% being singletons. Time point in this sample: patch test 2, 6 weeks after DPC sensitization. Indicated treatment: therapeutic diphenylcyclopropenone sensitization with weekly scalp DPC. Study outcomes and limitations: Those TCRs sitting above 1 in 1000 frequency stayed the same with DPC sensitization.

V lost 4 bases, J lost 0 bases, and 9 bases stayed unmatched. CDR3 length: 17 residues. Germline CDR1 reads LGHNA; CDR2 reads YNFKEQ. This specimen consisted of whole blood, obtained in connection with sensitization to the hapten diphenylcyclopropenone (DPC). V usage is TRBV4-2 and J usage is TRBJ1-1, with TRBD1 matching over 9 bases. The receptor was isolated from a woman aged 40 to 50 with alopecia areata. Some clones in this sample may be carry-over from other donors' samples. As DNA, the CDR3 is TGTGCCAGCAGCCGTCCGGGTGGGACAGGGATGAACACTGAAGCTTTCTTT. It yields the protein CASSRPGGTGMNTEAFF.